Listed below are T cell receptor beta chains from one sample, sequenced in a study of Graves' ophthalmopathy and Graves' hyperthyroidism. TCRdb itself ran the multiplex PCR reads through MiXCR, one entry per CDR3 protein. The sample yields 500,000 to 700,000 distinct CDR3 sequences, 20% to 25% seen once. Sequenced sample: peripheral blood. The receptors were sampled from a woman aged 18-35 years with stable Graves' hyperthyroidism. Some clones in this sample may be carry-over from other donors' samples. CDR3s include the opening cysteine and the closing phenylalanine or tryptophan. D genes are given only for firm matches. The listing skips clone size in some rows; elsewhere it reads once, few, many or a size class.

clone_size: many
d_call: -
j_call: TRBJ2-7
v_call: TRBV12-3/TRBV12-4
cdr3_nt: TGTGCCAGCAGTTTAGAGGGCGGGGATTACGAGCAGTACTTC
cdr3_aa: CASSLEGGDYEQYF

clone_size: -
d_call: -
j_call: TRBJ1-1
v_call: TRBV6-5
cdr3_nt: TGTGCCAGCAGTTATGGGCAGGGTGGCTTGGACACTGAAGCTTTCTTT
cdr3_aa: CASSYGQGGLDTEAFF

clone_size: many
d_call: TRBD1
j_call: TRBJ2-7
v_call: TRBV7-2
cdr3_nt: TGTGCCAGCAGCTTTTCCGGGACAGGCTCCTACGAGCAGTACTTC
cdr3_aa: CASSFSGTGSYEQYF

clone_size: many
d_call: TRBD1
j_call: TRBJ2-7
v_call: TRBV11-2
cdr3_nt: TGTGCCAGCAGCCAAGGACAGGTAGCCGCCTACGAGCAGTACTTC
cdr3_aa: CASSQGQVAAYEQYF

clone_size: many
d_call: -
j_call: TRBJ2-5
v_call: TRBV24-1
cdr3_nt: TGTGCCACCAGTGCTGGGGAGACCCAGTACTTC
cdr3_aa: CATSAGETQYF

clone_size: many
d_call: -
j_call: TRBJ1-5
v_call: TRBV11-2
cdr3_nt: TGTGCCAGCAGCCCTAGTTCCGCGATGATGGGGTCAAATCAGCCCCAGCATTTT
cdr3_aa: CASSPSSAMMGSNQPQHF

clone_size: -
d_call: -
j_call: TRBJ2-7
v_call: TRBV12-3/TRBV12-4
cdr3_nt: TGTGCCAGCAGTCCGCCATTTCCGGGGGCCGGGGACGAGCAGTACTTC
cdr3_aa: CASSPPFPGAGDEQYF

clone_size: many
d_call: -
j_call: TRBJ2-5
v_call: TRBV7-8
cdr3_nt: TGTGCCAGCAGCCCTAGGTGGGGGGTTTCGGAGACCCAGTACTTC
cdr3_aa: CASSPRWGVSETQYF

clone_size: many
d_call: -
j_call: TRBJ2-7
v_call: TRBV6-5
cdr3_nt: TGTGCCAGCAGTTACTCAGCAGGGAAAGCCTACGAGCAGTACTTC
cdr3_aa: CASSYSAGKAYEQYF

clone_size: many
d_call: -
j_call: TRBJ2-5
v_call: TRBV30
cdr3_nt: TGTGCCTGGAACAGGGTGAATAGAGAGACCCAGTACTTC
cdr3_aa: CAWNRVNRETQYF

clone_size: many
d_call: -
j_call: TRBJ1-2
v_call: TRBV10-3
cdr3_nt: TGTGCCATCAGTGGGACAGACTATGGCTACACCTTC
cdr3_aa: CAISGTDYGYTF

clone_size: -
d_call: -
j_call: TRBJ2-7
v_call: TRBV27
cdr3_nt: TGTGCCAGCAGCCCCACTCTCAGCACGGCCTACGAGCAGTACTTC
cdr3_aa: CASSPTLSTAYEQYF

clone_size: few
d_call: -
j_call: TRBJ1-3
v_call: TRBV9
cdr3_nt: TGTGCCAGCAGCGTAAGCAGCTCTGGAAACACCATATATTTT
cdr3_aa: CASSVSSSGNTIYF

clone_size: many
d_call: -
j_call: TRBJ1-5
v_call: TRBV12-3/TRBV12-4
cdr3_nt: TGTGCCAGCAGTCCACGGGGACGGGGCAATCAGCCCCAGCATTTT
cdr3_aa: CASSPRGRGNQPQHF

clone_size: -
d_call: TRBD2
j_call: TRBJ2-7
v_call: TRBV20-1
cdr3_nt: TGCAGTGCTAGAGCGACTAGCGGGAGGGCCGGCGAGCAGTACTTC
cdr3_aa: CSARATSGRAGEQYF

clone_size: many
d_call: TRBD1
j_call: TRBJ1-1
v_call: TRBV3-1
cdr3_nt: TGTGCCAGCAGCCAAGAAGGACAGGGGGGCACTGAAGCTTTCTTT
cdr3_aa: CASSQEGQGGTEAFF

clone_size: few
d_call: -
j_call: TRBJ2-5
v_call: TRBV7-6
cdr3_nt: TGTGCCAGCGTCGCGGGACTCAACCAAGAGACCAAGTACTTC
cdr3_aa: CASVAGLNQETKYF

clone_size: many
d_call: TRBD1
j_call: TRBJ1-1
v_call: TRBV27
cdr3_nt: TGTGCCAGCAGTTCGGACAGGATGAACACTGAAGCTTTCTTT
cdr3_aa: CASSSDRMNTEAFF

clone_size: many
d_call: -
j_call: TRBJ1-1
v_call: TRBV29-1
cdr3_nt: TGCAGCGTTGAGGCCGGGAGGGGGAGGCCTGAAGCTTTCTTT
cdr3_aa: CSVEAGRGRPEAFF

clone_size: many
d_call: -
j_call: TRBJ2-2
v_call: TRBV7-3
cdr3_nt: TGTGGATCGAACACCGGGGAGCTGTTTTTT
cdr3_aa: CGSNTGELFF

clone_size: -
d_call: -
j_call: TRBJ2-5
v_call: TRBV12-3/TRBV12-4
cdr3_nt: TGTGCCAGCAGTTTAGGCCTCCGGCTAGCTAAGGAGACCCAGTACTTC
cdr3_aa: CASSLGLRLAKETQYF

clone_size: few
d_call: -
j_call: TRBJ1-5
v_call: TRBV6-1
cdr3_nt: TGTGCCAGCAGTCCCATGATAGGGATTGGGAATCAGCCCCAGCATTTT
cdr3_aa: CASSPMIGIGNQPQHF

clone_size: many
d_call: TRBD1
j_call: TRBJ1-1
v_call: TRBV6-5
cdr3_nt: TGTGCCAGCAGTTACTCCTCCGGGACAGGTCTCACTGAAGCTTTCTTT
cdr3_aa: CASSYSSGTGLTEAFF

clone_size: many
d_call: TRBD2
j_call: TRBJ2-2
v_call: TRBV11-2
cdr3_nt: TGTGCCAGTAACGTGGGACTAGCGGGTTTCGCCGGGGAGCTGTTTTTT
cdr3_aa: CASNVGLAGFAGELFF

clone_size: many
d_call: TRBD2
j_call: TRBJ2-7
v_call: TRBV2
cdr3_nt: TGTGCCAGCAGTTGGACTAGCGGGGGCCCTAGCTCCTACGAGCAGTACTTC
cdr3_aa: CASSWTSGGPSSYEQYF

clone_size: -
d_call: -
j_call: TRBJ1-5
v_call: TRBV19
cdr3_nt: TGTGCCAGTTACGCCGGAGGGGGCAATCAGCCCCAGCATTTT
cdr3_aa: CASYAGGGNQPQHF

clone_size: -
d_call: -
j_call: TRBJ2-7
v_call: TRBV19
cdr3_nt: TGTGCCAGTAGTATAGCGGGCGGAGGGAGAGAGCAGTACTTC
cdr3_aa: CASSIAGGGREQYF

clone_size: many
d_call: TRBD2
j_call: TRBJ2-7
v_call: TRBV7-2
cdr3_nt: TGTGCCAGCAGCTTATCGCTTAGACTAGCGGGAGATGGGGCCTACGAGCAGTACTTC
cdr3_aa: CASSLSLRLAGDGAYEQYF

clone_size: many
d_call: -
j_call: TRBJ1-2
v_call: TRBV6-2/TRBV6-3
cdr3_nt: TGTGCCAGCAGTTGGTCTCGGACAGAAGCACCTGCTTTCTATGGCTACACCTTC
cdr3_aa: CASSWSRTEAPAFYGYTF

clone_size: few
d_call: -
j_call: TRBJ1-1
v_call: TRBV5-1
cdr3_nt: TGCGCCAGCAGCCTAGGCGGGGGGGTCGCTGAAGCTTTCTTT
cdr3_aa: CASSLGGGVAEAFF

clone_size: many
d_call: -
j_call: TRBJ1-1
v_call: TRBV9
cdr3_nt: TGTGCCAGCAGCGTAGATGGTTGGGGAACTGAAGCTTTCTTT
cdr3_aa: CASSVDGWGTEAFF

clone_size: many
d_call: -
j_call: TRBJ1-1
v_call: TRBV3-1
cdr3_nt: TGTGCCAGCAGCCACCGGGCTGGAGGGAACACTGAAGCTTTCTTT
cdr3_aa: CASSHRAGGNTEAFF